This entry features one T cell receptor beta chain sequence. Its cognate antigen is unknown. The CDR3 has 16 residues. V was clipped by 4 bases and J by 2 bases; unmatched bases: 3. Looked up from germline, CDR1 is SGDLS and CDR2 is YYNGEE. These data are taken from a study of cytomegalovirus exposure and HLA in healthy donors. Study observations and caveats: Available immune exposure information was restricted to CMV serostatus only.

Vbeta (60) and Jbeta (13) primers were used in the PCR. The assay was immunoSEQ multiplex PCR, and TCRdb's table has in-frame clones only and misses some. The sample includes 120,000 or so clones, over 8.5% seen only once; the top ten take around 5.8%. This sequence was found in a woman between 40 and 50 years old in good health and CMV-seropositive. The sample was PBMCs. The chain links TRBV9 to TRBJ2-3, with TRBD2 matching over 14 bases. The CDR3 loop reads CASSRTSGGFTDTQYF. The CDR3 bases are TGTGCCAGCAGCAGGACTAGCGGGGGGTTCACAGATACGCAGTATTTT.